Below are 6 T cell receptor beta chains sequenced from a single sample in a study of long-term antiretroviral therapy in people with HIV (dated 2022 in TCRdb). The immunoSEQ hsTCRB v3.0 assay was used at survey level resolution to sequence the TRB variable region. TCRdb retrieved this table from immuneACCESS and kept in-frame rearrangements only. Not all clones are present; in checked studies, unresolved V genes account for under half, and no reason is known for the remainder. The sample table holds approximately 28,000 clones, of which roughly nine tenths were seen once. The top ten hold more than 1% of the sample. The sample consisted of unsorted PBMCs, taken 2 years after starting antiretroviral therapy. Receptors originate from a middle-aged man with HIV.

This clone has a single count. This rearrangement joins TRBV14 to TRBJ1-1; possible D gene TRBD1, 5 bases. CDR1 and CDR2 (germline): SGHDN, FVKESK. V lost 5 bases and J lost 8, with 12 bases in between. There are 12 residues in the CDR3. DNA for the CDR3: TGTGCCAGCAGCTCCCGGGACGGGGAAGCTTTCTTT. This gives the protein CASSSRDGEAFF.

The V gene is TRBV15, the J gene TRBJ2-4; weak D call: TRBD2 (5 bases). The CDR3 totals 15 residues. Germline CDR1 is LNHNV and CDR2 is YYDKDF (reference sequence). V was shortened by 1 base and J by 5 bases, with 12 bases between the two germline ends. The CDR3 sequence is CATSRVGVNENIQYF. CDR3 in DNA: TGTGCCACCAGCAGAGTGGGAGTCAACGAAAACATTCAGTACTTC.

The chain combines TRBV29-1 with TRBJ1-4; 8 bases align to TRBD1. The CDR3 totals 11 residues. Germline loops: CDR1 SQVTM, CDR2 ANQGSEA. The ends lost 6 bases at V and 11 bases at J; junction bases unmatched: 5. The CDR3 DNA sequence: TGCAGCGTGGTGCACAGGGGGAAACTGTTTTTT. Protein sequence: CSVVHRGKLFF.

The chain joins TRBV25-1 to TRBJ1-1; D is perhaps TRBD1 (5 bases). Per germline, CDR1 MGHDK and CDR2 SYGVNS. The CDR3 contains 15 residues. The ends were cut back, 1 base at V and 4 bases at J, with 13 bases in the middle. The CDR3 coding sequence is TGTGCCAGCAGTGAATTGGACACCGAGGGCACTGAAGCTTTCTTT. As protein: CASSELDTEGTEAFF.

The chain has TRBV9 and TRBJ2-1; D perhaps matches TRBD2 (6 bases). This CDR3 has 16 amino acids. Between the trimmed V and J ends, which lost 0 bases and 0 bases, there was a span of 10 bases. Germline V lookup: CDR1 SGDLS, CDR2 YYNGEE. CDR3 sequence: CASSVGASDSYNEQFF. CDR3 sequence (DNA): TGTGCCAGCAGCGTAGGGGCTAGCGACTCCTACAATGAGCAGTTCTTC.

CDR3 sequence: CASRYTEAFF. Written as DNA, the CDR3 is TGTGCCAGCAGATACACTGAAGCTTTCTTT. The rearrangement uses TRBV7-9 and TRBJ1-1; unclear D gene. Trimming left V 6 bases short and J 3 bases short, with 2 bases between. Germline V gene sequence: CDR1 SEHNR, CDR2 FQNEAQ (reference sequence). The length of the CDR3 is 10 residues. Filled out from reference TRBV7-9 and TRBJ1-1, the complete variable domain reads DTGVSQNPRHKITKRGQNVTFRCDPISEHNRLYWYRQTLGQGPEFLTYFQNEAQLEKSRLLSDRFSAERPKGSFSTLEIQRTEQGDSAMYLCASRYTEAFFGQGTRLTVV.